This T cell receptor beta chain was captured by sequencing in a study of technical replicates of blood from a few donors. The V and J ends lost 6 bases and 8 bases respectively, with 17 bases between them. The CDR3 has 15 residues. Germline CDR1 SGHTA, CDR2 FQGNSA. Profiling relied on immunoSEQ multiplex PCR, and the TCRdb table lists in-frame clones only, not all of them. Of around 100,000 clones listed, roughly 95% are singletons. The specimen sequenced was T cells isolated from PBMCs. The sequence was collected from a human donor in good health. The V call is TRBV7-2, the J call TRBJ1-6; weak D call: TRBD1 (5 bases). In DNA, the CDR3 is TGTGCCAGCAGGATAAAGGGGATTCGGTATTCACCCCTCCACTTT. As protein: CASRIKGIRYSPLHF.